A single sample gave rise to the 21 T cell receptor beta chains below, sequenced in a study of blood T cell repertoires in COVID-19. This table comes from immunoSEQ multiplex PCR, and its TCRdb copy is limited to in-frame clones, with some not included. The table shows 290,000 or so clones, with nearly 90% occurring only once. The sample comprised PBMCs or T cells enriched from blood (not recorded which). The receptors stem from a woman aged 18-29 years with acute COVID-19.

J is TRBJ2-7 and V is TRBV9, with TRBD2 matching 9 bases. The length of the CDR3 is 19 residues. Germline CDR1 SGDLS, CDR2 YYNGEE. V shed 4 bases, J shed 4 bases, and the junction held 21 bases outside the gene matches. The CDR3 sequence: CASSFSGSQPTSPGYEQYF. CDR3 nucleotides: TGTGCCAGCAGCTTTAGCGGGAGCCAGCCGACTTCCCCCGGGTACGAGCAGTACTTC.

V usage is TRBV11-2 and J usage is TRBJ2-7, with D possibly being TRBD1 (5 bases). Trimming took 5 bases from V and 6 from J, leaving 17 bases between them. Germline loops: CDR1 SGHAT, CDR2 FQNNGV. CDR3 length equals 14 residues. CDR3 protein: CASSPGHTGTEQYF. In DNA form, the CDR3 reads TGTGCCAGCAGCCCCGGACATACGGGCACCGAGCAGTACTTC.

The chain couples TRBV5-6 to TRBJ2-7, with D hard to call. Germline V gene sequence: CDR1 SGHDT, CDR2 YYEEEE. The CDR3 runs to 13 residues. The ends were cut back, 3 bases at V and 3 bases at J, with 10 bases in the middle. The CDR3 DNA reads TGTGCCAGCAGCTACCTAGTAAGCTACGAGCAGTACTTC. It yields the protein CASSYLVSYEQYF.

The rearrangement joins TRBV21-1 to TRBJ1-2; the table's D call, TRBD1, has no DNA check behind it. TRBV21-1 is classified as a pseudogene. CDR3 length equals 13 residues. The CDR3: CASSKSSVYGYTF. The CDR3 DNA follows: TGTGCCAGCAGCAAATCGTCAGTCTATGGCTACACCTTC.

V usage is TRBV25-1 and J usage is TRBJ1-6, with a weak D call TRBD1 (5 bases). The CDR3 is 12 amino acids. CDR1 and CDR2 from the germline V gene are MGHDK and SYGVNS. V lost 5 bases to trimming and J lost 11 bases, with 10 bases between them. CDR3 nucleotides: TGTGCCAGCAGTCAGGGCATGACACCCCTCCACTTT. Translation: CASSQGMTPLHF. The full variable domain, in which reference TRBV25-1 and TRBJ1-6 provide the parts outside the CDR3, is EADIYQTPRYLVIGTGKKITLECSQTMGHDKMYWYQQDPGMELHLIHYSYGVNSTEKGDLSSESTVSRIRTEHFPLTLESARPSHTSQYLCASSQGMTPLHFGNGTRLTVT.

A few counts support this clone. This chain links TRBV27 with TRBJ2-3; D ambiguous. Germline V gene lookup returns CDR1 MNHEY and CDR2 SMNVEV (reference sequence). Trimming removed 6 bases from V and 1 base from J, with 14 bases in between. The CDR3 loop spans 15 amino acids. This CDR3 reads CASSPVFRGTDTQYF. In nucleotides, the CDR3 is TGTGCCAGCAGCCCCGTATTCCGGGGCACAGATACGCAGTATTTT.

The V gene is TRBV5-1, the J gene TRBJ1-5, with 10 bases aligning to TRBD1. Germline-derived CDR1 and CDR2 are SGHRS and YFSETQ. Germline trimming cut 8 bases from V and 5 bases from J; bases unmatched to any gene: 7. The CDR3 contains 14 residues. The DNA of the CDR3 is TGCGCCAGAGAAATGACAGGGGGCGATCAGCCCCAGCATTTT. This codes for CAREMTGGDQPQHF. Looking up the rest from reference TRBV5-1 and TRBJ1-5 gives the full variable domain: KAGVTQTPRYLIKTRGQQVTLSCSPISGHRSVSWYQQTPGQGLQFLFEYFSETQRNKGNFPGRFSGRQFSNSRSEMNVSTLELGDSALYLCAREMTGGDQPQHFGDGTRLSIL.

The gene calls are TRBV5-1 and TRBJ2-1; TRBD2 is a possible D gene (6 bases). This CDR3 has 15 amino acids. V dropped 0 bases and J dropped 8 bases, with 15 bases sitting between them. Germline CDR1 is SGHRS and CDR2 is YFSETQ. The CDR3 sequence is CASSLVGGAGDEQFF. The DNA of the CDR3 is TGCGCCAGCAGCTTGGTCGGGGGAGCCGGGGATGAGCAGTTCTTC.

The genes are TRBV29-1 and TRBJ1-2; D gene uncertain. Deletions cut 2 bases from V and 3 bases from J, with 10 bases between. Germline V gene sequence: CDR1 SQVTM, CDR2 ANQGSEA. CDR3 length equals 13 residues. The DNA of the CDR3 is TGCAGCGTTGAATCACCGAGGCACTATGGCTACACCTTC. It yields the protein CSVESPRHYGYTF.

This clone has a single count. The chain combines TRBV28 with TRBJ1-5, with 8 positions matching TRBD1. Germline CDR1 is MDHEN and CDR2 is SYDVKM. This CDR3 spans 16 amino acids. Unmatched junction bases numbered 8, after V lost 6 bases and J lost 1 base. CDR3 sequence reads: CASRAETGVSNQPQHF. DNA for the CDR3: TGTGCCAGCAGGGCGGAGACAGGGGTAAGCAATCAGCCCCAGCATTTT. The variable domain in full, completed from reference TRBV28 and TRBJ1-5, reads DVKVTQSSRYLVKRTGEKVFLECVQDMDHENMFWYRQDPGLGLRLIYFSYDVKMKEKGDIPEGYSVSREKKERFSLILESASTNQTSMYLCASRAETGVSNQPQHFGDGTRLSIL.

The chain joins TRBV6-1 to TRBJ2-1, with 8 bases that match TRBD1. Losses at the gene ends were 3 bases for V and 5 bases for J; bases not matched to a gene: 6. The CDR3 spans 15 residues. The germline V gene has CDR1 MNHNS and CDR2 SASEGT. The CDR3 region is CASSDPWTGNNEQFF. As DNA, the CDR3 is TGTGCCAGCAGTGACCCGTGGACAGGGAACAATGAGCAGTTCTTC.

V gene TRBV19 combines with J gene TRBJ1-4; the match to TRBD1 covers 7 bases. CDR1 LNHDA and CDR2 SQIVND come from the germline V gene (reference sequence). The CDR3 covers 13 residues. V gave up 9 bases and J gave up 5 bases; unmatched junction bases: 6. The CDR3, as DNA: TGTGCCAGCAAGGGGGCCCGGAATGAAAAACTGTTTTTT. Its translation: CASKGARNEKLFF.

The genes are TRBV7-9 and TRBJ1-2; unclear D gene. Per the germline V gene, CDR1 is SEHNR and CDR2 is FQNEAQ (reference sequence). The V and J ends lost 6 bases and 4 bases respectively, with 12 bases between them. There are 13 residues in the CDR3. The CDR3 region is CASSPGSFYGYTF. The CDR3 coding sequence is TGTGCCAGCAGTCCCGGGTCCTTCTATGGCTACACCTTC.

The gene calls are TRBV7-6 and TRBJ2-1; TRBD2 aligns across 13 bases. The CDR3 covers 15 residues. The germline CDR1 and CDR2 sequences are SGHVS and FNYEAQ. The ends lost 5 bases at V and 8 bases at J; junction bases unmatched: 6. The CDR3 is CASSPLAGGRYEQFF. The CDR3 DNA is TGTGCCAGCAGCCCACTAGCGGGAGGGCGATATGAGCAGTTCTTC.

The CDR3 DNA reads as TGTGCCAGAAGCTTTAGTCAAGCGGGAGAGGAGAATGAGCAGTTCTTC. Translation gives CARSFSQAGEENEQFF. V usage is TRBV5-3 and J usage is TRBJ2-1; the match to TRBD2 covers 8 bases. TRBV5-3 carries the ORF label, with uncertain function. Trimming took 2 bases from V and 7 from J; bases not matched to a gene: 11. This CDR3 comprises 16 residues.

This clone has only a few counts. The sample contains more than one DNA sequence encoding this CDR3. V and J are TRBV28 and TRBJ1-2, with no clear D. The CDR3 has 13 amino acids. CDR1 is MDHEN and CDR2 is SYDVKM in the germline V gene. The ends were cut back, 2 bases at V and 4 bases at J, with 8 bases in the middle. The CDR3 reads CASSLGQSYGYTF. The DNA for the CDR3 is TGTGCCAGCAGTTTAGGGCAGAGCTATGGCTACACCTTC.

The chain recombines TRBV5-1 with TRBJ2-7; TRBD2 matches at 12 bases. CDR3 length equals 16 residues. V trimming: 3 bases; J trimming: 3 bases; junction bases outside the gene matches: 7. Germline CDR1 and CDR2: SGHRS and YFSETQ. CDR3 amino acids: CASSWTLAGGGYEQYF. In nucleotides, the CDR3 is TGCGCCAGCAGCTGGACACTAGCGGGAGGCGGCTACGAGCAGTACTTC.

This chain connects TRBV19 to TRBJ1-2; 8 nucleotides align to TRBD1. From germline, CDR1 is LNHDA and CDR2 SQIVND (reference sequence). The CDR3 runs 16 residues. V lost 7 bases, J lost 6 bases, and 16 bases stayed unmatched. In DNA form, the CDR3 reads TGTGCCAGTACCATTTTGGCGGACAGGGCCCTTCATGGCTACACCTTC. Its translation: CASTILADRALHGYTF.

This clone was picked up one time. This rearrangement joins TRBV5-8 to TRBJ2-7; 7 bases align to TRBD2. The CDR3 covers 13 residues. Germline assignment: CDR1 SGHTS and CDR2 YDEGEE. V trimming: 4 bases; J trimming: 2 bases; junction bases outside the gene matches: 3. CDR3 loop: CASSGLGTYEQYF. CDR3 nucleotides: TGTGCCAGCAGCGGACTAGGTACCTACGAGCAGTACTTC.

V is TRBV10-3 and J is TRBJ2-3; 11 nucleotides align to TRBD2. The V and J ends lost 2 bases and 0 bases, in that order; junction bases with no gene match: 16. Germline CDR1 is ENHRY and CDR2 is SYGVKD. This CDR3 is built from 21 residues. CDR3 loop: CAISEPLATSGTSDSTDTQYF. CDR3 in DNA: TGTGCCATCAGTGAGCCGCTTGCGACTAGCGGGACATCTGATAGCACAGATACGCAGTATTTT.

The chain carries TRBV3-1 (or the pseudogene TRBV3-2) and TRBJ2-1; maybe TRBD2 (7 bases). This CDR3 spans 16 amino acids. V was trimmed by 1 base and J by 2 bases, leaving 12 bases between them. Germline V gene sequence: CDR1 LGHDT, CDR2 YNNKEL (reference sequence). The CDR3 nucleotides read TGTGCCAGCAGCCAAGGCGGGGGCCTAACCTACAATGAGCAGTTCTTC. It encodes CASSQGGGLTYNEQFF.